Below are 3 T cell receptor beta chains sequenced from a single sample in a study of blood T cell repertoires in COVID-19 (dated by TCRdb to 2020 to 2021). Libraries were constructed by the immunoSEQ multiplex PCR assay. TCRdb stores this immuneACCESS table with in-frame sequences only. Part of the clones is absent; in the studies checked, under half of the shortfall reflects unresolved V genes, and no reason is known for the rest. The sample table shows a few hundred thousand clones, and around 87% are seen once. The biggest ten clones account for around 3.6% of the sample. The sample was peripheral blood. The receptor set was obtained from a man aged 18 to 29 with active or convalescent COVID-19.

CDR3 DNA: TGTGCCAGCAGCTTTTTTGGGGGGGGCTCCTACGAGCAGTACTTC. Amino acid sequence: CASSFFGGGSYEQYF. The chain links TRBV11-3 to TRBJ2-7; 7 bases are shared with TRBD2. CDR1 and CDR2 (germline): SGHNT, YENEEA. The CDR3 has 15 amino acids. Trimming cost V 3 bases and J 0 bases; bases outside gene matches: 5.

The V gene is TRBV7-3, the J gene TRBJ2-7; weak D call: TRBD1 (5 bases). The CDR3 has 12 amino acids. Germline assignment: CDR1 SGHTA and CDR2 FQGTGA. Trimming left V 4 bases short and J 6 bases short, with 10 bases between. The CDR3 loop reads CASSYTGGEQYF. The CDR3 coding sequence is TGTGCCAGCAGCTATACAGGTGGCGAGCAGTACTTC.

The chain links TRBV24-1 to TRBJ2-2, with 11 positions matching TRBD1. There are 19 residues in the CDR3. CDR1 is KGHDR, CDR2 SFDVKD, per germline. The trim removed 3 bases at V and 4 bases at J, leaving 12 bases unmatched. Written as DNA, the CDR3 is TGTGCCACCAGTGATGCCGGGACAGGGGGATCATGGTCCACCGGGGAGCTGTTTTTT. Translation: CATSDAGTGGSWSTGELFF.